This T cell receptor beta chain was retrieved from a study of PD-1 blockade in classical Hodgkin lymphoma. Whole-study findings and limits: No one has yet defined what causes the repertoire differences, which may be disease activity or prior therapy. TCR diversity at baseline was reported to be reduced in newly diagnosed patients relative to healthy donors.

Clones were read by immunoSEQ multiplex PCR, and TCRdb kept only the in-frame ones, dropping some. Among roughly 20,000 clones listed, more than 90% were seen once. Points on this clone: Antigen unknown.

The time point denotes: newly diagnosed, previously untreated cHL patient sample. CD4+ T cells were purified from thawed PBMCs by magnetic negative selection. PBMCs from patients with newly diagnosed, untreated classical Hodgkin lymphoma served as a comparison group for the relapsed/refractory trial patients. The sample consisted of CD4+ T cells from blood. The TCR sequence derives from a human donor with classical Hodgkin lymphoma.

The CDR3: CASRKFDLNTGELFF. The DNA of the CDR3 is TGTGCCAGCAGGAAATTCGACCTCAACACCGGGGAGCTGTTTTTT. The rearrangement joins TRBV2 to TRBJ2-2, with unresolved D. The length of the CDR3 is 15 residues. Germline lookup yields CDR1 SNHLY and CDR2 FYNNEI. The V end lost 6 bases, the J end lost 2 bases, and 13 bases lay between the germline ends.